The text below deals with one TCR beta chain. The antigen remains undetermined. The germline V gene has CDR1 MGHRA and CDR2 YSYEKL. Trimming took 4 bases from V and 3 from J; bases not matched to a gene: 12. CDR3 length: 16 amino acids. The data were obtained in a study of OX40 agonist ivuxolimab in advanced cancers. Using immunoSEQ multiplex PCR, the repertoire was profiled, and TCRdb retains in-frame clones only, with some absent. The table includes over 65,000 clones, roughly four fifths detected once. Study-level points and caveats: Antigen specificity remained undetermined for the expanded peripheral T cells. Clonal expansion from baseline to week 6 occurred in both CD4+ and CD8+ T cells.

Sample: CD4+ or CD8+ T cells sorted from blood, taken in a trial of the OX40 agonist ivuxolimab. The sequence was obtained from an adult with an advanced solid tumor such as melanoma, head and neck, liver or kidney cancer. The chain couples TRBV4-1 to TRBJ2-7, with TRBD2 identical over 7 bases. CDR3 in amino acids: CASSLPAGRGSYEQYF. CDR3 nucleotide sequence: TGCGCCAGCAGCCTTCCCGCCGGGCGGGGGAGCTACGAGCAGTACTTC.